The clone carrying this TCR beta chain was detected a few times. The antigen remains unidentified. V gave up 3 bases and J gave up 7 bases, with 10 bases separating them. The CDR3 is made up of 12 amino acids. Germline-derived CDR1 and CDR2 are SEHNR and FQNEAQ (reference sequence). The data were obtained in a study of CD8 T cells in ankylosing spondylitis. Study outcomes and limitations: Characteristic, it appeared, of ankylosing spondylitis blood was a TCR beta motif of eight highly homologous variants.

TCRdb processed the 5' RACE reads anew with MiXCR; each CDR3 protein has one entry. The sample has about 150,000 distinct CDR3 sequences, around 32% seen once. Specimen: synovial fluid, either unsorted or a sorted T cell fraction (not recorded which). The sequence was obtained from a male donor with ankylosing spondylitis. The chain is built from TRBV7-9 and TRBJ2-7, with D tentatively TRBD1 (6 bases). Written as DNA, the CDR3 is TGTGCCAGCAGCTTCGACAGGCTTGAGCAGTACTTC. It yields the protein CASSFDRLEQYF.